Following are 3 T cell receptor beta chains from one sample sequenced in a study of T cells in Graves' hyperthyroidism and ophthalmopathy. TCR beta CDR3 regions were amplified from RNA transcripts. In the first-round RT-PCR of the TCR CDR3, the HTBI primer set was used. TCRdb called the multiplex PCR reads again in MiXCR, with one record for every CDR3 protein. The data show around 300,000 distinct CDR3 sequences, with 11% to 15% seen just once and around 23% held by the top ten. The sample consisted of blood. These TCRs come from a woman aged 25-40 years with Graves' hyperthyroidism.

In its sample, this clonotype was seen a few times. The rearrangement uses TRBV15 and TRBJ2-7, with a tentative D call TRBD1 (6 bases). CDR1 is LNHNV, CDR2 YYDKDF, per germline (reference sequence). This CDR3 is built from 16 residues. V lost 0 bases and J lost 1, with 13 bases in between. This chain's CDR3 is CATSRDLGAASYEQYF. In DNA form, the CDR3 reads TGTGCCACCAGCAGAGATTTGGGGGCGGCTTCCTACGAGCAGTACTTC.

In its sample, this clonotype was seen a few times. The genes are TRBV20-1 and TRBJ2-3; D perhaps matches TRBD2 (6 bases). The ends were cut back, 3 bases at V and 0 bases at J, with 13 bases in the middle. CDR1 and CDR2 (germline): DFQATT, SNEGSKA (reference sequence). CDR3 length equals 15 residues. The CDR3 DNA follows: TGCAGTGCTAGTAAAGGCGGGACCAGCACAGATACGCAGTATTTT. Amino acids: CSASKGGTSTDTQYF.

Ten or more counts support this clonotype. The chain joins TRBV7-9 to TRBJ2-5, with 12 bases identical to TRBD2. The CDR3 contains 15 residues. Germline lookup yields CDR1 SEHNR and CDR2 FQNEAQ (reference sequence). J was trimmed by 5 bases and V by 6 bases; bases with no gene match: 7. CDR3 nucleotides: TGTGCCAGCAGTCTGACTAGCGGGAGAAGGGAGACCCAGTACTTC. Translating it yields CASSLTSGRRETQYF.